This paragraph reports one T cell receptor beta chain. Samples underwent the assay at deep level. Genomic DNA (from each subset) was split evenly across several immunoSEQ plates. Only in-frame clones appear in the TCRdb table, and some are missing; sequencing was by immunoSEQ multiplex PCR. The table has over 1.5 million clones, roughly 98% seen once. These data are taken from a study of shared clonotypes between healthy human individuals. About the research overall: The composition of the donors was two women and a few men aged 18 to 49.

Healthy and HIV-negative, the adult donors had no recent acute infections or vaccinations. V lost 8 bases and J 0 bases, leaving 8 bases between the germline ends. The CDR3 has 13 amino acids. The V gene's germline CDR1 is MNHNS and CDR2 SASEGT. The chain links TRBV6-1 to TRBJ2-1; no firm D call. Sequencing was performed on naive CD4+ T cells sorted from blood. As for subset: CD45RA+ positively selected. The receptor was isolated from a man aged 30 to 39 in good health. CDR3 loop: CASQLSSYNEQFF. In DNA form, the CDR3 reads TGTGCCAGCCAGTTAAGCTCCTACAATGAGCAGTTCTTC.